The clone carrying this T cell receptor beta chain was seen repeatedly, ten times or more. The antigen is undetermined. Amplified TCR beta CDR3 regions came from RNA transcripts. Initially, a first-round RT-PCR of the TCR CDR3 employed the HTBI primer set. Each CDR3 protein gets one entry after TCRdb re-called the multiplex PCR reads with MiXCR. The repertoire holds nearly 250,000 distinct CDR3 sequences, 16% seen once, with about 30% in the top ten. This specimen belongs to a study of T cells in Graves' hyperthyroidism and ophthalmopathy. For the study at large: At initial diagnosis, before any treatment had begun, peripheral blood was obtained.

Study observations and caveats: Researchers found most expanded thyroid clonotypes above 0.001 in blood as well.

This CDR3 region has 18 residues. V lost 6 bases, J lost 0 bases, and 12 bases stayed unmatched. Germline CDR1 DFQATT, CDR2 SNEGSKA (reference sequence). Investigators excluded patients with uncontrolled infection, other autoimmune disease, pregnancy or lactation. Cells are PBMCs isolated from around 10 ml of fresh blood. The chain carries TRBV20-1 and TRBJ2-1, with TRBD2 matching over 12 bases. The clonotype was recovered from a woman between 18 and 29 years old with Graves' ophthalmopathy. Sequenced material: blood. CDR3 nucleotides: TGCAGTGCCGATTCTAGCGGGAGGGCCCCAAGCTCCTACAATGAGCAGTTCTTC. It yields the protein CSADSSGRAPSSYNEQFF.